This TCR beta chain comes out of a study of cytomegalovirus exposure and HLA in healthy donors. Study information: Genotyping of nearly 400 donors showed that roughly 83% belonged to the Caucasian-associated ancestry cluster. Points from the study as a whole: Later on, analysis showed that most CMV-associated TCR beta chains appeared to be HLA-restricted. Later analysis identified a missense DCLRE1C variant that was linked to TCR beta V- and J-gene trimming. Later analysis indicated greater clonal expansion among HLA-associated TCR beta chains than among equally common other chains.

About this clone itself: Its antigen is unidentified.

60 Vbeta and 13 Jbeta primers were used in PCR. The data were produced by immunoSEQ multiplex PCR, yet TCRdb's version contains in-frame clones alone and is incomplete. This table has more than 120,000 clones, over 75% appearing once. The germline CDR1 and CDR2 sequences are MDHEN and SYDVKM. The CDR3 spans 14 residues. Deletions cut 5 bases from V and 3 bases from J, with 14 bases between. The chain recombines TRBV28 with TRBJ2-7, with TRBD1 as a possible D gene (6 bases). The specimen was PBMCs. The source is a male donor in good health and CMV-seronegative. The CDR3 DNA reads as TGTGCCAGCAGTGAGGTGGGGGCAAGCTACGAGCAGTACTTC. Translating gives CASSEVGASYEQYF.